The 25 T cell receptor beta chains listed next were all sequenced from one sample in a study of blood T cell repertoires in COVID-19. The method was immunoSEQ multiplex PCR; TCRdb's version includes in-frame clones alone and lacks a portion of them. The sample records under 150,000 clones, 84% being singletons. The sample taken for sequencing was peripheral blood. The receptor set was obtained from a woman in her thirties or forties with acute or convalescent COVID-19.

The rearrangement uses TRBV3-1 (or the pseudogene TRBV3-2) and TRBJ1-2, with 8 bases lining up with TRBD1. This CDR3 has 13 amino acids. Germline CDR1 and CDR2: LGHDT and YNNKEL (reference sequence). V was clipped by 2 bases and J by 7 bases; unmatched bases: 3. CDR3 coding DNA: TGTGCCAGCAGCCAAAACAGGGGGACTGGCTACACCTTC. Protein: CASSQNRGTGYTF.

To note about this clone: Other DNA sequences in the sample encode the same CDR3. This chain uses TRBV5-1 with TRBJ2-7; D remains unclear. Trimming removed 1 base at V and 2 bases at J, with 4 bases between. Germline values: CDR1 SGHRS, CDR2 YFSETQ. The CDR3 is made up of 12 amino acids. This CDR3 is CASSLPAYEQYF. The CDR3 DNA sequence: TGCGCCAGCAGCTTGCCAGCCTACGAGCAGTACTTC.

V usage is TRBV5-3 and J usage is TRBJ1-5; weak D call: TRBD1 (5 bases). Being an ORF, TRBV5-3 has a function that is uncertain. The CDR3 consists of 15 residues. Trimming pared 4 bases from V and 0 bases from J, leaving 11 bases between. The chain's CDR3 is CARSGPGDSNQPQHF. The CDR3 DNA is TGTGCCAGAAGCGGTCCGGGGGATAGCAATCAGCCCCAGCATTTT.

This clone was found a few times. This chain uses TRBV3-1 (or the pseudogene TRBV3-2) with TRBJ1-2, with a weak D call TRBD1 (6 bases). Between the trimmed V and J ends, which lost 3 bases and 5 bases, there was a span of 10 bases. CDR3 length equals 13 residues. Germline CDR1 and CDR2: LGHDT and YNNKEL (reference sequence). This CDR3 reads CASSQGAGYGYTF. CDR3 nucleotides: TGTGCCAGCAGCCAGGGGGCAGGATATGGCTACACCTTC.

V is TRBV9 and J is TRBJ1-4; a weak D match, TRBD1 (6 bases). CDR3 length: 17 residues. Trimming cost V 3 bases and J 3 bases, with 18 bases left between them. Germline CDR1 SGDLS, CDR2 YYNGEE. CDR3 sequence reads: CASSAQSGGSANEKLFF. In nucleotides, the CDR3 is TGTGCCAGCAGCGCCCAGTCGGGGGGCTCGGCTAATGAAAAACTGTTTTTT.

The chain has TRBV18 and TRBJ2-1; 7 nucleotides align to TRBD1. V lost 1 base, J lost 5 bases, and 5 bases stayed unmatched. Germline V gives CDR1 KGHSH, CDR2 LQKENI. The CDR3 extends over 15 amino acids. Written as DNA, the CDR3 is TGTGCCAGCTCACCACAGGGGGCATTGAACAATGAGCAGTTCTTC. It translates to CASSPQGALNNEQFF.

V and J are TRBV7-2 and TRBJ2-3; 13 bases are a match to TRBD2. J lost 6 bases, V lost 2 bases, and 5 bases had no gene match. Per germline, CDR1 SGHTA and CDR2 FQGNSA. There are 16 residues in the CDR3. CDR3 nucleotides: TGTGCCAGCAGCTTAACTAGCGGGGGGGCGAGGGATACGCAGTATTTT. The encoded protein is CASSLTSGGARDTQYF.

This chain joins TRBV7-2 and TRBJ2-5, with D possibly matching TRBD2 (6 bases). The CDR3 covers 14 residues. The germline CDR1 and CDR2 sequences are SGHTA and FQGNSA. V shed 2 bases and J shed 4 bases, with 11 bases lying between them. The CDR3 loop reads CASSLRGSGETQYF. CDR3 in DNA: TGTGCCAGCAGCTTAAGGGGTAGCGGAGAGACCCAGTACTTC. Supplemented by reference TRBV7-2 and TRBJ2-5, the full variable domain reads GAGVSQSPSNKVTEKGKDVELRCDPISGHTALYWYRQSLGQGLEFLIYFQGNSAPDKSGLPSDRFSAERTGGSVSTLTIQRTQQEDSAVYLCASSLRGSGETQYFGPGTRLLVL.

The genes are TRBV7-2 and TRBJ1-2; perhaps TRBD1 as D (5 bases). The CDR3 extends over 14 amino acids. V lost 1 base to trimming and J lost 4 bases, with 10 bases between them. The germline CDR1 and CDR2 sequences are SGHTA and FQGNSA. The CDR3 region is CASSLDAGGYGYTF. DNA of the CDR3: TGTGCCAGCAGCTTAGACGCCGGGGGCTATGGCTACACCTTC.

CDR3 sequence (DNA): TGTGCCATAGGGGCAACTAATGAAAAACTGTTTTTT. Its protein is CAIGATNEKLFF. V is TRBV28 and J is TRBJ1-4; D perhaps matches TRBD1 (5 bases). Germline CDR1 and CDR2: MDHEN and SYDVKM. V was shortened by 10 bases and J by 0 bases, with 6 bases between the two germline ends. There are 12 residues in the CDR3.

The chain recombines TRBV5-4 with TRBJ2-3; D gene uncertain. V was pared by 4 bases and J by 6 bases, with 12 bases between. Germline CDR1 SGHNT, CDR2 YYREEE (reference sequence). The CDR3 length is 13 residues. The CDR3 here is CASSTLLGDTQYF. In nucleotides, the CDR3 is TGTGCCAGCAGCACCCTCCTCGGGGATACGCAGTATTTT.

The chain has TRBV27 and TRBJ2-7, with D possibly TRBD1 on 6 matching bases. Germline assignment: CDR1 MNHEY and CDR2 SMNVEV (reference sequence). The CDR3 length is 13 residues. V gave up 3 bases and J gave up 2 bases, with 8 bases separating them. CDR3 coding DNA: TGTGCCAGCAGTTTTGAGGGGGCCTACGAGCAGTACTTC. It yields the protein CASSFEGAYEQYF.

The rearrangement links TRBV3-1 (or the pseudogene TRBV3-2) to TRBJ1-1; TRBD1 might be the D (5 bases). The ends were cut back, 0 bases at V and 4 bases at J, with 15 bases in the middle. Germline-derived CDR1 and CDR2 are LGHDT and YNNKEL (reference sequence). The CDR3 contains 16 residues. As DNA, the CDR3 is TGTGCCAGCAGCCAAGATTTGGGGGGGAGGATCACTGAAGCTTTCTTT. Encoded protein: CASSQDLGGRITEAFF.

The gene calls are TRBV5-1 and TRBJ2-7, with a tentative D call TRBD1 (6 bases). The CDR3 runs to 14 residues. CDR1 is SGHRS, CDR2 YFSETQ, per germline. V was clipped by 2 bases and J by 2 bases, with 11 bases between them. CDR3 bases: TGCGCCAGCAGCTTTACAGGGTACACCTACGAGCAGTACTTC. It specifies CASSFTGYTYEQYF.

V usage is TRBV6-5 and J usage is TRBJ1-2; unclear D gene. Trimming pared 0 bases from V and 3 bases from J, leaving 8 bases between. This CDR3 region has 14 residues. Germline loops: CDR1 MNHEY, CDR2 SVGAGI. CDR3 loop: CASSYSLGDYGYTF. The CDR3 nucleotides read TGTGCCAGCAGTTACTCGCTGGGAGACTATGGCTACACCTTC.

V is TRBV7-3 and J is TRBJ1-2; the match to TRBD1 covers 7 bases. V gave up 8 bases and J gave up 6 bases; unmatched junction bases: 9. The CDR3 length is 13 residues. Germline V gene sequence: CDR1 SGHTA, CDR2 FQGTGA. DNA of the CDR3: TGTGCCAGCGGCCAGGACAGGTTTGATGGCTACACCTTC. Translation: CASGQDRFDGYTF.

This clone has only one observation. The chain couples TRBV12-5 to TRBJ1-5; no firm D call. The V end lost 5 bases, the J end lost 0 bases, and 11 bases lay between the germline ends. The CDR3 contains 15 residues. Germline CDR1 and CDR2: LGHNT and FRNRAP. DNA of the CDR3: TGTGCTAGTGGTGAGCAATCTTATAGCAATCAGCCCCAGCATTTT. Translating it yields CASGEQSYSNQPQHF.

The chain couples TRBV7-9 to TRBJ1-4; TRBD1 is a possible D gene (5 bases). The CDR3 length is 15 residues. Per germline, CDR1 SEHNR and CDR2 FQNEAQ (reference sequence). V was clipped by 5 bases and J by 5 bases, with 15 bases between them. CDR3: CASSLHHGGNEKLFF. CDR3 nucleotides: TGTGCCAGCAGCCTACACCACGGGGGGAATGAAAAACTGTTTTTT.

This sequence joins TRBV5-8 and TRBJ1-2; 10 bases agree with TRBD1. This CDR3 has 14 residues. Germline loops: CDR1 SGHTS, CDR2 YDEGEE. The V and J ends lost 0 bases and 8 bases, in that order; junction bases with no gene match: 4. The CDR3 protein is CASSLVGTGEGYTF. CDR3 DNA: TGTGCCAGCAGCTTGGTAGGGACAGGGGAAGGCTACACCTTC.

This chain uses TRBV2 with TRBJ1-2; TRBD1 agrees at 7 bases. From germline, CDR1 is SNHLY and CDR2 FYNNEI. The CDR3 loop spans 18 amino acids. V shed 4 bases and J 0 bases; nucleotides not matched to a gene: 14. The CDR3 spells CASSGESMGTETNYGYTF. The CDR3 region has the DNA TGTGCCAGCAGTGGGGAATCGATGGGGACAGAGACTAACTATGGCTACACCTTC.

The V and J genes are TRBV14 and TRBJ1-4; a weak D match, TRBD1 (6 bases). Looked up from germline, CDR1 is SGHDN and CDR2 is FVKESK. V was pared by 3 bases and J by 16 bases, with 21 bases between. The CDR3 loop spans 14 amino acids. The CDR3 region is CASSQTGSGRRWFF. As DNA, the CDR3 is TGTGCCAGCAGCCAGACAGGCTCCGGGCGTAGATGGTTTTTT.

V and J are TRBV28 and TRBJ2-7; perhaps TRBD1 as D (7 bases). Trimming cost V 6 bases and J 0 bases, with 12 bases left between them. The CDR3 is 14 amino acids. Germline CDR1 MDHEN, CDR2 SYDVKM. The CDR3 is CASREGTVSYEQYF. The DNA of the CDR3 is TGTGCCAGCAGGGAGGGGACAGTCTCCTACGAGCAGTACTTC.

The CDR3 loop is CASRATSGGALEQFF. CDR3 sequence (DNA): TGTGCCAGCAGGGCCACTAGCGGGGGGGCCCTCGAGCAGTTCTTC. The rearrangement joins TRBV2 to TRBJ2-1, with 13 positions matching TRBD2. After removal of 6 bases from V and 10 bases from J, the junction contained 9 bases not matched to a gene. Germline V gene sequence: CDR1 SNHLY, CDR2 FYNNEI. This CDR3 has 15 residues.

The rearrangement links TRBV19 to TRBJ2-5, with 7 positions matching TRBD1. Trimming cost V 2 bases and J 0 bases; bases outside gene matches: 12. In germline, CDR1 is LNHDA, CDR2 SQIVND (reference sequence). This CDR3 has 18 amino acids. The DNA of the CDR3 is TGTGCCAGTAGTATACAGACAGGGAATGAGGGAGACCAAGAGACCCAGTACTTC. Translated: CASSIQTGNEGDQETQYF.

This chain links TRBV14 with TRBJ2-3; 7 bases match TRBD2. CDR3 length: 19 amino acids. The ends lost 0 bases at V and 2 bases at J; junction bases unmatched: 14. Germline-derived CDR1 and CDR2 are SGHDN and FVKESK. CDR3 nucleotides: TGTGCCAGCAGCCAAGATTACGGTTCTTGGCGGGGGACCACAGATACGCAGTATTTT. Encoded protein: CASSQDYGSWRGTTDTQYF. Supplemented by reference TRBV14 and TRBJ2-3, the full variable domain reads EAGVTQFPSHSVIEKGQTVTLRCDPISGHDNLYWYRRVMGKEIKFLLHFVKESKQDESGMPNNRFLAERTGGTYSTLKVQPAELEDSGVYFCASSQDYGSWRGTTDTQYFGPGTRLTVL.